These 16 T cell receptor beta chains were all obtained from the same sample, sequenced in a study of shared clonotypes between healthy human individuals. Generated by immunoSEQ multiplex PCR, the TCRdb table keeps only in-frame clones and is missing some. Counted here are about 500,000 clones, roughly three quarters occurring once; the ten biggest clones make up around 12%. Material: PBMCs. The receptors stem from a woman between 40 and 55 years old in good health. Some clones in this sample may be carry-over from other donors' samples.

Here the CDR3 DNA reads TGTGCCAGCAGTTTATGGGCAGATAGCAATCAGCCCCAGCATTTT. This codes for CASSLWADSNQPQHF. The chain joins TRBV28 to TRBJ1-5, with D unclear. Trimming removed 0 bases at V and 0 bases at J, with 6 bases between. This CDR3 is built from 15 residues. The germline CDR1 and CDR2 sequences are MDHEN and SYDVKM.

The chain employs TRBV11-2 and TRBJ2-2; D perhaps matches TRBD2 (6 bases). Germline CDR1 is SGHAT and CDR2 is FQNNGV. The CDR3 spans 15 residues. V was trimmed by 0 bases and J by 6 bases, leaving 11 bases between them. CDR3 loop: CASSLDWTGAGELFF. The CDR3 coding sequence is TGTGCCAGCAGCTTAGATTGGACGGGAGCCGGGGAGCTGTTTTTT.

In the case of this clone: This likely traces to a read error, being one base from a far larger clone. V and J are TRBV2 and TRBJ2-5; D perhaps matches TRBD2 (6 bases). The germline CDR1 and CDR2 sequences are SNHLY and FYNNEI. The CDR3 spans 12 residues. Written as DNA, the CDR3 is TGTGCCAGCACGGGGACGGGGGAGACCCGGTACTTC. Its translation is CASTGTGETRYF.

The CDR3 nucleotides are TGTGCCAGCAGCTTAGGGACAGGGTCTTACGAGCAGTACTTC. Its translation is CASSLGTGSYEQYF. The chain employs TRBV7-8 and TRBJ2-7, with TRBD1 matching over 8 bases. The CDR3 has 14 amino acids. V shed 1 base and J 4 bases; nucleotides not matched to a gene: 3. Germline V gene sequence: CDR1 SGHVS, CDR2 FQNEAQ.

In nucleotides, the CDR3 is TGTGCCATCACCTTGAACCCAACGTCCTATGGCTACACCTTC. Translating gives CAITLNPTSYGYTF. The chain is built from TRBV10-3 and TRBJ1-2, with D uncertain. The V and J ends lost 7 bases and 4 bases respectively, with 16 bases between them. This CDR3 spans 14 amino acids. CDR1 and CDR2 (germline): ENHRY, SYGVKD.

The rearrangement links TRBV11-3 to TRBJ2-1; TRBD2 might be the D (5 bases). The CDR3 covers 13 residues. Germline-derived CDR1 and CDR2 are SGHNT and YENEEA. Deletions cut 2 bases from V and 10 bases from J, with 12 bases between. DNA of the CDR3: TGTGCCAGCAGCTTACTGAGGGAAGGCGAGCAGTTCTTC. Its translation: CASSLLREGEQFF. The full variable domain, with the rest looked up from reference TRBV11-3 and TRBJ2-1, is EAGVVQSPRYKIIEKKQPVAFWCNPISGHNTLYWYLQNLGQGPELLIRYENEEAVDDSQLPKDRFSAERLKGVDSTLKIQPAELGDSAVYLCASSLLREGEQFFGPGTRLTVL.

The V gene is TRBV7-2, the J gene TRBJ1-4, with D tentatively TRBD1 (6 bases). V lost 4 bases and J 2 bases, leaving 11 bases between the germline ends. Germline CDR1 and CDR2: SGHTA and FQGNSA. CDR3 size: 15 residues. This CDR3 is CASSYGDTTNEKLFF. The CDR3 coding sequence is TGTGCCAGCAGCTACGGGGACACGACTAATGAAAAACTGTTTTTT.

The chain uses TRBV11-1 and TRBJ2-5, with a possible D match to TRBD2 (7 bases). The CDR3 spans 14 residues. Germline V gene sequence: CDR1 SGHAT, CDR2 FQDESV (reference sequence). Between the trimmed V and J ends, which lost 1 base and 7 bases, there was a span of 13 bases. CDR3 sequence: CASSLGGGSGTQYF. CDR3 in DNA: TGTGCCAGCAGCTTAGGGGGGGGCTCCGGGACCCAGTACTTC.

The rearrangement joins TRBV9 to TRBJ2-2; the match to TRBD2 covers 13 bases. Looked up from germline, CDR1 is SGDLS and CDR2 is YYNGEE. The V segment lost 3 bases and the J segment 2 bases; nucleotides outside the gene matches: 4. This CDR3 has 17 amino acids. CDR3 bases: TGTGCCAGCAGCGCCCGGACTAGCGGGAGCAACACCGGGGAGCTGTTTTTT. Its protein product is CASSARTSGSNTGELFF.

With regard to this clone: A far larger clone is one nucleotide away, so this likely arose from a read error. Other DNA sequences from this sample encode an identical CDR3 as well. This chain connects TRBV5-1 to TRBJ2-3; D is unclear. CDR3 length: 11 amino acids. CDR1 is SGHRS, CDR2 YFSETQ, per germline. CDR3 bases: TGCGCCAGCAGCCGTGCAGATACGCAATATTTT. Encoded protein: CASSRADTQYF.

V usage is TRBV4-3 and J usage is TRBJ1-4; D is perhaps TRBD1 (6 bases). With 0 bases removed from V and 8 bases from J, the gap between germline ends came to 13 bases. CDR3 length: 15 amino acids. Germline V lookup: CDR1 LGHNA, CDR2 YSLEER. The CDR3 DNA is TGCGCCAGCAGCCAAGATCGGGGGGCTCGGGAAAAACTGTTTTTT. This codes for CASSQDRGAREKLFF.

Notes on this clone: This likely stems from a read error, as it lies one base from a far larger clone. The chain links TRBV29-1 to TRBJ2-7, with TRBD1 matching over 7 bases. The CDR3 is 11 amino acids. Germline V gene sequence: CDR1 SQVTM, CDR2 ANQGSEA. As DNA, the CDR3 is TGCAGCGTCTGGGACAGTTACGATCAGTACTTC. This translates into CSVWDSYDQYF.

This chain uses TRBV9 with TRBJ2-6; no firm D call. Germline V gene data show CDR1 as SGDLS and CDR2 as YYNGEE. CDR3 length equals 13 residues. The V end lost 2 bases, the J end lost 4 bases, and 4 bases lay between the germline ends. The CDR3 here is CASSVIGANVLTF. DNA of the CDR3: TGTGCCAGCAGCGTGATAGGGGCCAACGTCCTGACTTTC.

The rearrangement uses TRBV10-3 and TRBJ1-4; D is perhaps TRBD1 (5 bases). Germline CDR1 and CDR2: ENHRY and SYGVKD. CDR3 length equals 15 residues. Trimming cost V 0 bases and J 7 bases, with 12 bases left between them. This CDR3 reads CAISESVRVGEKLFF. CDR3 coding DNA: TGTGCCATCAGTGAGTCGGTCAGGGTCGGTGAAAAACTGTTTTTT.

This CDR3 reads CASSNQRDRSYNEQFF. The CDR3 region has the DNA TGTGCCAGCAGCAACCAGCGGGATCGCTCCTACAATGAGCAGTTCTTC. The chain joins TRBV21-1 to TRBJ2-1; TRBD2 is taken as the D call from the table, unchecked against the DNA. TRBV21-1 is described as a pseudogene. The CDR3 sequence is 16 residues long.

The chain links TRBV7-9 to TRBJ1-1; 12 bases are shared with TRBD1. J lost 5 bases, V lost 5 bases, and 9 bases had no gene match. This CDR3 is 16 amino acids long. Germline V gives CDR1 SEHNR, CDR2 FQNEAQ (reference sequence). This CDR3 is CASSKGTGGARTEAFF. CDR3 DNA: TGTGCCAGCAGCAAGGGGACAGGGGGCGCCAGGACTGAAGCTTTCTTT.